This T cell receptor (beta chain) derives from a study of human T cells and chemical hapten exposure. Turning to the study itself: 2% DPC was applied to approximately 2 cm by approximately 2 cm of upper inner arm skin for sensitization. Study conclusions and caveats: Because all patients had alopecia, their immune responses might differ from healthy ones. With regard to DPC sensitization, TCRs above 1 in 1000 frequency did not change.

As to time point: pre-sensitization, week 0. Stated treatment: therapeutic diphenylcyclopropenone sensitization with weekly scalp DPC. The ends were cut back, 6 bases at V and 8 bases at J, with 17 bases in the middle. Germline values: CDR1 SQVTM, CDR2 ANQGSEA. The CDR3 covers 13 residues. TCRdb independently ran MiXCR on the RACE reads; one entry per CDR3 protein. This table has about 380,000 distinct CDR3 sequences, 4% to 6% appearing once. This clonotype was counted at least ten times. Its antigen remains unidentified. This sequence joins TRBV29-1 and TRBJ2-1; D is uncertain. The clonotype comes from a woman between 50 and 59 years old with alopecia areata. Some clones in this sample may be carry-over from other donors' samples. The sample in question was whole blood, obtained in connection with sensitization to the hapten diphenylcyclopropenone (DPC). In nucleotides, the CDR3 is TGCAGCGTAAAACCGGGTCGTCTCGATGAGCAGTTCTTC. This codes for CSVKPGRLDEQFF.